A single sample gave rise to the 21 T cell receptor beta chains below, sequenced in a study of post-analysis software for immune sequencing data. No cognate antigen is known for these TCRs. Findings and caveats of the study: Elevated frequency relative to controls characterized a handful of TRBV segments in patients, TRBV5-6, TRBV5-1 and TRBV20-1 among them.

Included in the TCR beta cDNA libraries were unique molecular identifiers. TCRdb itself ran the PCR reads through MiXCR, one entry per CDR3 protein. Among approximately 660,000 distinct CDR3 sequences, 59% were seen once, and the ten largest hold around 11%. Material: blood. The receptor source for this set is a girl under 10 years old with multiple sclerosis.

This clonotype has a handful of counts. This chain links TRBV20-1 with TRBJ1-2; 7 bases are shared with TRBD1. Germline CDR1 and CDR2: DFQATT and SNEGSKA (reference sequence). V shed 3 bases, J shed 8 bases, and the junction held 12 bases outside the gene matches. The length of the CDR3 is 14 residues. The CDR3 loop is CSASGGLQGVGYTF. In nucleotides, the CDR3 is TGCAGTGCTAGTGGGGGCCTGCAGGGGGTCGGCTACACCTTC.

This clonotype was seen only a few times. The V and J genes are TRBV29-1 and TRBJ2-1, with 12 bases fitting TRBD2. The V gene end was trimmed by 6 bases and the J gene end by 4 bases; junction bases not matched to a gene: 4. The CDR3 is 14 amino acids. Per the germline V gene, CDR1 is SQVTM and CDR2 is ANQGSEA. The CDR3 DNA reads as TGCAGCGTCAGGACTAGCGGGAATTACAATGAGCAGTTCTTC. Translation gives CSVRTSGNYNEQFF.

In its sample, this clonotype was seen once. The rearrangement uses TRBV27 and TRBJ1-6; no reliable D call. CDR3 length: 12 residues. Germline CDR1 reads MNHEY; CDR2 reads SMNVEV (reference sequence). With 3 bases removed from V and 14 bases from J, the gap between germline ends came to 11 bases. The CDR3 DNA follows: TGTGCCAGCAGTTTTCGATCCTCGGCCCTCCACTTT. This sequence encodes CASSFRSSALHF.

In DNA, the CDR3 is TGTGCCAGCAGCTTTGGTCGTTATGGCTACACCTTC. It yields the protein CASSFGRYGYTF. The V call is TRBV7-2, the J call TRBJ1-2; D gene ambiguous. Deletions cut 3 bases from V and 5 bases from J, with 7 bases between. Germline CDR1 reads SGHTA; CDR2 reads FQGNSA. This CDR3 has 12 amino acids. Full variable domain (outside the CDR3, taken from reference TRBV7-2 and TRBJ1-2): GAGVSQSPSNKVTEKGKDVELRCDPISGHTALYWYRQSLGQGLEFLIYFQGNSAPDKSGLPSDRFSAERTGGSVSTLTIQRTQQEDSAVYLCASSFGRYGYTFGSGTRLTVV.

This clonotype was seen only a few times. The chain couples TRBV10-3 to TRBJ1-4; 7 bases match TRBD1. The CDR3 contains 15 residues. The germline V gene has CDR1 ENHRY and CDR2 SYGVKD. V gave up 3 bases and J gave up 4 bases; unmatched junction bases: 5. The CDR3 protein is CAISDRGGFNEKLFF. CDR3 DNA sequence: TGTGCCATCAGTGATCGAGGGGGCTTTAATGAAAAACTGTTTTTT.

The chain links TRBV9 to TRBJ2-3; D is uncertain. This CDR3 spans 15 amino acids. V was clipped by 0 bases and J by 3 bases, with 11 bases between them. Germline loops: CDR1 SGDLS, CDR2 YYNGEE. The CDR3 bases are TGTGCCAGCAGCGTAGAGGTTAGACAAACAGATACGCAGTATTTT. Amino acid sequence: CASSVEVRQTDTQYF.

CDR3 sequence: CASSQREVASYNEQFF. The CDR3 bases are TGTGCCAGCAGCCAAAGGGAAGTAGCGTCCTACAATGAGCAGTTCTTC. The chain employs TRBV14 and TRBJ2-1, with D perhaps TRBD2 (5 bases). This CDR3 is built from 16 residues. The V gene's germline CDR1 is SGHDN and CDR2 FVKESK. The V and J ends lost 2 bases and 1 base respectively, with 12 bases between them.

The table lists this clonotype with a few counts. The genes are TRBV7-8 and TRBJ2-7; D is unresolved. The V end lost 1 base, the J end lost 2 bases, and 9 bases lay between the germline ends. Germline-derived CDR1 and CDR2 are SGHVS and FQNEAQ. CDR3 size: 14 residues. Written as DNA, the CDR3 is TGTGCCAGCAGCTTAGACGTCGGGCCCTACGAGCAGTACTTC. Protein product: CASSLDVGPYEQYF.

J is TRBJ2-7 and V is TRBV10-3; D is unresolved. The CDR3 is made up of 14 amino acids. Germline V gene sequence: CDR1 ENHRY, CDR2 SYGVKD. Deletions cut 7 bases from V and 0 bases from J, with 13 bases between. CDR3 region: CAIKEDILSYEQYF. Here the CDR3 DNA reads TGTGCCATCAAAGAGGATATCCTCTCCTACGAGCAGTACTTC.

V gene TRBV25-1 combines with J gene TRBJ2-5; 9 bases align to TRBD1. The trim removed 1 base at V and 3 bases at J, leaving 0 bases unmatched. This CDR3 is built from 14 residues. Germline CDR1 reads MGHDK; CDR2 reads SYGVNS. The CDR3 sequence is CASSEWDREETQYF. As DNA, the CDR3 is TGTGCCAGCAGTGAATGGGACAGGGAAGAGACCCAGTACTTC. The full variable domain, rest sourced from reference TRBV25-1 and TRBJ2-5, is EADIYQTPRYLVIGTGKKITLECSQTMGHDKMYWYQQDPGMELHLIHYSYGVNSTEKGDLSSESTVSRIRTEHFPLTLESARPSHTSQYLCASSEWDREETQYFGPGTRLLVL.

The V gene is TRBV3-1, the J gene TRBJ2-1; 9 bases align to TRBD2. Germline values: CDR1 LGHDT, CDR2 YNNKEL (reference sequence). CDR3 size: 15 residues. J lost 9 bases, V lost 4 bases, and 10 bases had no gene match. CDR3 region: CASSPSGRSGSEQFF. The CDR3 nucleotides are TGTGCCAGCAGCCCCAGCGGGAGGTCTGGGAGTGAGCAGTTCTTC.

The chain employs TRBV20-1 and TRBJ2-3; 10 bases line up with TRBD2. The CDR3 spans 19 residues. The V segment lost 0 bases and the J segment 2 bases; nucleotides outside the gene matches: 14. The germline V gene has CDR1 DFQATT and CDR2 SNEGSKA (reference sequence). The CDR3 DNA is TGCAGTGCTAGAGATTCTCTGTCCATAGCGGGAGGCCACACAGATACGCAGTATTTT. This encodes CSARDSLSIAGGHTDTQYF.

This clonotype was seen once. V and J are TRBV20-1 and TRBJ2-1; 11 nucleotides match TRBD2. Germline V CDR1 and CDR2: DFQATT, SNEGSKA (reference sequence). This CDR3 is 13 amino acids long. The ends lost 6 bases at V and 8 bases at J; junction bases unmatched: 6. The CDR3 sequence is CSAISGRADEQFF. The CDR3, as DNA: TGCAGTGCGATTAGCGGGAGGGCTGATGAGCAGTTCTTC.

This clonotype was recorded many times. The CDR3 region has the DNA TGTGCCAGCAGTGATAATGAGCAGTTCTTC. Translation: CASSDNEQFF. The genes are TRBV6-4 and TRBJ2-1; D not resolved. The CDR3 has 10 amino acids. Germline lookup yields CDR1 MRHNA and CDR2 SNTAGT. Trimming pared 3 bases from V and 7 bases from J, leaving 1 base between.

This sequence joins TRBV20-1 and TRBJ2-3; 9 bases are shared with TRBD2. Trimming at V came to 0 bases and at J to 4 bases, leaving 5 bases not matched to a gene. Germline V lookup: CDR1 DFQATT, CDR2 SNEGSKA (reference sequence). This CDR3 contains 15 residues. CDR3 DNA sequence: TGCAGTGCTAGAGATAGTAGCGGGGGATCAGATACGCAGTATTTT. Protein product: CSARDSSGGSDTQYF.

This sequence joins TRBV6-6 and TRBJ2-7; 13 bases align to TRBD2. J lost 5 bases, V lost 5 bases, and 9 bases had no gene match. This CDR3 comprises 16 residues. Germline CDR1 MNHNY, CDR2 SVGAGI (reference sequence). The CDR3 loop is CASSASGLAGTHEQYF. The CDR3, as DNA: TGTGCCAGCAGTGCCTCGGGACTAGCGGGGACCCACGAGCAGTACTTC.

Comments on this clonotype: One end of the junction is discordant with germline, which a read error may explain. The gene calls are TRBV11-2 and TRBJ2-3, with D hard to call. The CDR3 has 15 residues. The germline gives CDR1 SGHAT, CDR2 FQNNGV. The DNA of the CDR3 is TGTGCCAGCAGCTTAGTGTCGTCGCGCACAGATATGCAGTATTTT. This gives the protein CASSLVSSRTDMQYF.

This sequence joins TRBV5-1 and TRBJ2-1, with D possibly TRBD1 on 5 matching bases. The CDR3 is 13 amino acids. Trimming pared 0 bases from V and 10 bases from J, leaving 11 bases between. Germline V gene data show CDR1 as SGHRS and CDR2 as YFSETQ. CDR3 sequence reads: CASSLGWGREQFF. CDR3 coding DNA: TGCGCCAGCAGCTTGGGGTGGGGCAGGGAGCAGTTCTTC.

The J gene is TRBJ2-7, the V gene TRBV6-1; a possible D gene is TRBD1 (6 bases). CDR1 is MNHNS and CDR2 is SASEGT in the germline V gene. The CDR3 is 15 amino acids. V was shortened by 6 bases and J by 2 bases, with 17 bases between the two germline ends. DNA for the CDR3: TGTGCCAGCAGAGACAGGCCCGAGGGGGCCTACGAGCAGTACTTC. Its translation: CASRDRPEGAYEQYF.

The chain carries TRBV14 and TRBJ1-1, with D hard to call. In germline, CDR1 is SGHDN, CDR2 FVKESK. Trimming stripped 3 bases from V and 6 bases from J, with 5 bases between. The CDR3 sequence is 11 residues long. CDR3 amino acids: CASSHGPEAFF. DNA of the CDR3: TGTGCCAGCAGCCACGGCCCTGAAGCTTTCTTT.

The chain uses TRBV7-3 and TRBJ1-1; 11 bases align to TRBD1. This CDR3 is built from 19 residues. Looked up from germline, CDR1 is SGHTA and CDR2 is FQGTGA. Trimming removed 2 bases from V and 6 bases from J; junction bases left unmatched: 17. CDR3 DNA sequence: TGTGCCAGCAGCTTAGATATACTGGACAGGGGGCGCATTGTGCCTGAAGCTTTCTTT. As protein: CASSLDILDRGRIVPEAFF. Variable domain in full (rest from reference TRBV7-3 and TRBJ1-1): GAGVSQTPSNKVTEKGKYVELRCDPISGHTALYWYRQSLGQGPEFLIYFQGTGAADDSGLPNDRFFAVRPEGSVSTLKIQRTERGDSAVYLCASSLDILDRGRIVPEAFFGQGTRLTVV.